This T cell receptor beta chain is drawn from a study of cytomegalovirus exposure and HLA in healthy donors. Researchers ran the PCR with 60 Vbeta and 13 Jbeta primers. Generated by immunoSEQ multiplex PCR, the TCRdb table keeps only in-frame clones and is missing some. There are approximately 88,000 clones in the sample; 78% occur only once, and approximately 5.6% lies in the top ten. The CDR3 sequence is 14 residues long. Deletions cut 2 bases from V and 2 bases from J, with 9 bases between. Per germline, CDR1 MDHEN and CDR2 SYDVKM. This clone showed up just a few times. The antigen is undetermined. Broader study findings: The authors enumerated around 150 TCR beta chains as linked to cytomegalovirus.

This sequence was found in a man aged 18-30 years in good health and CMV-seropositive. The material sequenced was PBMCs. V is TRBV28 and J is TRBJ1-1; possibly TRBD1 for D (5 bases). The CDR3 coding sequence is TGTGCCAGCAGTTTACCAGACAGAAACACTGAAGCTTTCTTT. It is translated as CASSLPDRNTEAFF.